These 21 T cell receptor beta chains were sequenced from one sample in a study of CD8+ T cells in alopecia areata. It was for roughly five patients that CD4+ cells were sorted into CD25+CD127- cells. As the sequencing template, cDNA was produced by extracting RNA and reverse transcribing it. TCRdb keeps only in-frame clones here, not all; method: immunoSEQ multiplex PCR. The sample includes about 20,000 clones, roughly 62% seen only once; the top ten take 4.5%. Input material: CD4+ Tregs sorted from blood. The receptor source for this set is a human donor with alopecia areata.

The CDR3 sequence is CASSQTGTVQETQYF. The DNA for the CDR3 is TGCGCCAGCAGCCAGACCGGGACAGTCCAAGAGACCCAGTACTTC. This chain connects TRBV4-1 to TRBJ2-5; TRBD1 aligns across 7 bases. CDR1 and CDR2 (germline): MGHRA, YSYEKL. CDR3 length: 15 residues. V dropped 3 bases and J dropped 1; count of bases not matched to a gene: 5.

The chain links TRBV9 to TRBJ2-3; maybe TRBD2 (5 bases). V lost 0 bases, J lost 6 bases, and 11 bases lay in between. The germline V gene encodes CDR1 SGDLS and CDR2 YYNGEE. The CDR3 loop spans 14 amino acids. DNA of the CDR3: TGTGCCAGCAGCGTAGTAGCGTTTTTGGATACGCAGTATTTT. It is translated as CASSVVAFLDTQYF.

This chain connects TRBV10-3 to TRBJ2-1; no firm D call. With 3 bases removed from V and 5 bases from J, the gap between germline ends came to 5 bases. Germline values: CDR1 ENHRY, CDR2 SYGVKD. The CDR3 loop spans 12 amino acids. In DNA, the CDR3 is TGTGCCATCAGTGAAGTTGACAATGAGCAGTTCTTC. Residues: CAISEVDNEQFF.

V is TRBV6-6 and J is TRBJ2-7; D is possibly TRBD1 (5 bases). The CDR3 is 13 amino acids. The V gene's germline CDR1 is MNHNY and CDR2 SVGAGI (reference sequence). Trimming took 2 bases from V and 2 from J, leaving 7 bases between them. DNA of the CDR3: TGTGCCAGCAGTTACGACAGAGCCTACGAGCAGTACTTC. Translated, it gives CASSYDRAYEQYF.

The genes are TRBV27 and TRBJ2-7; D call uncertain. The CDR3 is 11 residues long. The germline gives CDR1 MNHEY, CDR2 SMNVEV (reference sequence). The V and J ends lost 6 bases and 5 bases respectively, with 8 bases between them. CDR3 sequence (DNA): TGTGCCAGCAGCGTTGGGGACGAGCAGTACTTC. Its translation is CASSVGDEQYF.

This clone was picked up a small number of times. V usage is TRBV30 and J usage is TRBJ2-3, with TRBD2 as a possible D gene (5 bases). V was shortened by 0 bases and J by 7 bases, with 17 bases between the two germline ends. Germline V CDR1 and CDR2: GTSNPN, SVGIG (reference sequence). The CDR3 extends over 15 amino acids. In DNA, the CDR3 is TGTGCCTGGAGTGTACCGGGGTCGGTCGTATATACGCAGTATTTT. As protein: CAWSVPGSVVYTQYF.

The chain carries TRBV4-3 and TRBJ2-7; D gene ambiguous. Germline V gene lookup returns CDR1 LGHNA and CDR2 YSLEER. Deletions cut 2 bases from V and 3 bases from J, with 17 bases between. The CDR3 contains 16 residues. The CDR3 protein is CASSQTLGNLGYEQYF. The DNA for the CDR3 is TGCGCCAGCAGCCAAACCCTGGGGAATTTGGGCTACGAGCAGTACTTC.

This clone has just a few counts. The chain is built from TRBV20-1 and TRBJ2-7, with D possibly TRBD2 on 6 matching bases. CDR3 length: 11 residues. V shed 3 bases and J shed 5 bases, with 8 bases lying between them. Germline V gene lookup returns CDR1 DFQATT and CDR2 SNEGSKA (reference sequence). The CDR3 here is CSASGSNEQYF. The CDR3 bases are TGCAGTGCTAGCGGGAGCAACGAGCAGTACTTC.

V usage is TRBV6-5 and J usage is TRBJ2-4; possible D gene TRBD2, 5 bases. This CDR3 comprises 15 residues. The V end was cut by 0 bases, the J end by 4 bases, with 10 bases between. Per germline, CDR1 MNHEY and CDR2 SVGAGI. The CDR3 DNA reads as TGTGCCAGCAGTTACTCCTCGGGGATAAAAAACATTCAGTACTTC. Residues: CASSYSSGIKNIQYF.

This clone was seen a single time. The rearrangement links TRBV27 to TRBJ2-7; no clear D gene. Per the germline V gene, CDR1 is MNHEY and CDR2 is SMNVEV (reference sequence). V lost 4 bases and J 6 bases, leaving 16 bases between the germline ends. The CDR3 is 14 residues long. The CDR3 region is CASSWGSDLGEQYF. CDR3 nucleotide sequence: TGTGCCAGCAGTTGGGGTTCAGATCTCGGCGAGCAGTACTTC.

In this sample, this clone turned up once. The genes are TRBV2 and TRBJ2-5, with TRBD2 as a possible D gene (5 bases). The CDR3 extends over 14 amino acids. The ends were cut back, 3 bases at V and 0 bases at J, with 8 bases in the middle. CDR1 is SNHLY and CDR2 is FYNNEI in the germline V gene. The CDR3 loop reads CASSDRRDQETQYF. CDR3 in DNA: TGTGCCAGCAGTGACCGGCGGGACCAAGAGACCCAGTACTTC. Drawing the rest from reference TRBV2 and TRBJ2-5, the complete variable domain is EPEVTQTPSHQVTQMGQEVILRCVPISNHLYFYWYRQILGQKVEFLVSFYNNEISEKSEIFDDQFSVERPDGSNFTLKIRSTKLEDSAMYFCASSDRRDQETQYFGPGTRLLVL.

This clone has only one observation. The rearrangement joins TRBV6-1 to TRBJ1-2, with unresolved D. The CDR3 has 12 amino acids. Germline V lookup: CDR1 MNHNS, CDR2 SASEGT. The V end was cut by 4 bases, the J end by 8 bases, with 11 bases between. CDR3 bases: TGTGCCAGCAGTGTAAGGAGTGGAGGCTACACCTTC. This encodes CASSVRSGGYTF.

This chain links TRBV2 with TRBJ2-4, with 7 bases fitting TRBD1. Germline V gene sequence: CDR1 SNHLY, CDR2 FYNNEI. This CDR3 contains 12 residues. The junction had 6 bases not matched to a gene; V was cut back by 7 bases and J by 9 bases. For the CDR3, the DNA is TGTGCCAGCATAGAGACAGGGTTCATTCAGTACTTC. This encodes CASIETGFIQYF.

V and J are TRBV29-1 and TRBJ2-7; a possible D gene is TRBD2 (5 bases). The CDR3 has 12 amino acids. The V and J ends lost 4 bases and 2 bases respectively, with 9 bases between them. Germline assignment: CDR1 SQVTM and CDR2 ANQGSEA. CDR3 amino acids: CSVVPGAYEQYF. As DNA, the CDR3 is TGCAGCGTTGTCCCCGGGGCCTACGAGCAGTACTTC.

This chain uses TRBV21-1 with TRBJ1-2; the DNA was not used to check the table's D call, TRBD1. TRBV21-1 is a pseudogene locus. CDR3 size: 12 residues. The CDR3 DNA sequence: TGTGCCAGCAAGGCCCGGGACAACGGCTACACCTTC. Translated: CASKARDNGYTF.

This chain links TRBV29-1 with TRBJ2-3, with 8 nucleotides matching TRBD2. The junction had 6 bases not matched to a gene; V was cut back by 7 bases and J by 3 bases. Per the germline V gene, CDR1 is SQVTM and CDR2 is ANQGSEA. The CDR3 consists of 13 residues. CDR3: CSASRGGTDTQYF. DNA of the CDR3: TGCAGCGCCTCCCGGGGGGGGACAGATACGCAGTATTTT.

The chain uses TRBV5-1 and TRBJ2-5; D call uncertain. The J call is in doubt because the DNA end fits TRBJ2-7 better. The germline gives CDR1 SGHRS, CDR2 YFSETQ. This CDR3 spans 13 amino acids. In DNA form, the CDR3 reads TGCGCCAGCAGCCTCCGGGCCCCCTACGAGCAGTACTTC. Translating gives CASSLRAPYEQYF.

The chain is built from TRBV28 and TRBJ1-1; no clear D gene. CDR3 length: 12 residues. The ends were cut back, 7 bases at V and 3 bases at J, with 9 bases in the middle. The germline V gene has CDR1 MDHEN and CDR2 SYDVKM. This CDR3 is CASNSQYTEAFF. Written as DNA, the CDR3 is TGTGCCAGCAATTCCCAGTACACTGAAGCTTTCTTT. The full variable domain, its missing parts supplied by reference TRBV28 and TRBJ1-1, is DVKVTQSSRYLVKRTGEKVFLECVQDMDHENMFWYRQDPGLGLRLIYFSYDVKMKEKGDIPEGYSVSREKKERFSLILESASTNQTSMYLCASNSQYTEAFFGQGTRLTVV.

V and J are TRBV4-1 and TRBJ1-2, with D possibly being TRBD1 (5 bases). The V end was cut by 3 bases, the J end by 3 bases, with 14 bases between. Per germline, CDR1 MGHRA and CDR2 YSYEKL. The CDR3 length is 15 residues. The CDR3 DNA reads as TGCGCCAGCAGCCAGGGGACCATCGAATACTATGGCTACACCTTC. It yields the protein CASSQGTIEYYGYTF.

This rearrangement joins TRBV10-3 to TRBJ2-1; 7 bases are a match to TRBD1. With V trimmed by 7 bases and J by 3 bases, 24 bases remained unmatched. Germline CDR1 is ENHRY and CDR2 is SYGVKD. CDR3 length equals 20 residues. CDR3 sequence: CAIIRRRTGFFLTNYNEQFF. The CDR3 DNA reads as TGTGCCATCATTAGGCGGAGGACAGGATTTTTTCTAACGAACTACAATGAGCAGTTCTTC.

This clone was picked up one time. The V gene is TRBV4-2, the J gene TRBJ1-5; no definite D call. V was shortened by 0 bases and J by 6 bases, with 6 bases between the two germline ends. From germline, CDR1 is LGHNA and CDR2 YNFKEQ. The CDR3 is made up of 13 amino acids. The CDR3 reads CASSQDGFQPQHF. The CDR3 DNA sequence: TGTGCCAGCAGCCAAGATGGATTTCAGCCCCAGCATTTT.